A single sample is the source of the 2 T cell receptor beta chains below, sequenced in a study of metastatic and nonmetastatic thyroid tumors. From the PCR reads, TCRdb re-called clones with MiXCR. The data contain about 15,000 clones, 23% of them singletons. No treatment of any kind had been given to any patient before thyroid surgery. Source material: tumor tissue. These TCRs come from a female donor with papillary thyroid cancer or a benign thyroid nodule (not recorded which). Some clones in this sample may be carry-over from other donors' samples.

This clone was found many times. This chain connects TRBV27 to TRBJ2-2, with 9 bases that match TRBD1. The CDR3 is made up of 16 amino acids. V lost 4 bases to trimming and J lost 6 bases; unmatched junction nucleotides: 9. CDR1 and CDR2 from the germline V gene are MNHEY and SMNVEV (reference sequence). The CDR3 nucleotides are TGTGCCAGCAGTTCCCCGGGACAGGGTCGACCCGGGGAGCTGTTTTTT. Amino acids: CASSSPGQGRPGELFF.

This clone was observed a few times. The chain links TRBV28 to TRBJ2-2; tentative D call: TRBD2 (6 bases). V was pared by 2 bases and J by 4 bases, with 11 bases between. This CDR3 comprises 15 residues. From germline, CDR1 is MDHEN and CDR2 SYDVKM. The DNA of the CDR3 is TGTGCCAGCAGTTTAAGCCTAGCGAGCACCGGGGAGCTGTTTTTT. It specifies CASSLSLASTGELFF.